Shown below are 13 T cell receptor beta chains from a single sample sequenced in a study of OX40 agonist ivuxolimab in advanced cancers. Generated by immunoSEQ multiplex PCR, the TCRdb table keeps only in-frame clones and is missing some. The table lists about 69,000 clones, around four fifths of them singletons. The sequencing here drew on CD4+ or CD8+ T cells sorted from blood, taken in a trial of the OX40 agonist ivuxolimab. These receptors all come from an adult with an advanced solid tumor such as melanoma, head and neck, liver or kidney cancer.

V usage is TRBV19 and J usage is TRBJ2-1, with D perhaps matching TRBD1 or TRBD2 (5 bases each). The CDR3 extends over 15 amino acids. CDR1 and CDR2 from the germline V gene are LNHDA and SQIVND (reference sequence). V lost 5 bases, J lost 7 bases, and 18 bases lay in between. In DNA form, the CDR3 reads TGTGCCAGTAGTCCGGGAAAGACAGCGACTAATGAGCAGTTCTTC. Amino acid sequence: CASSPGKTATNEQFF.

The chain recombines TRBV18 with TRBJ1-1; D unresolved. The CDR3 is 15 residues long. Trimming took 2 bases from V and 0 from J, leaving 10 bases between them. Per germline, CDR1 KGHSH and CDR2 LQKENI. DNA of the CDR3: TGTGCCAGCTCACCATCGGTCAGACTGAACACTGAAGCTTTCTTT. Its translation is CASSPSVRLNTEAFF.

The V gene is TRBV6-1, the J gene TRBJ1-4; maybe TRBD1 (6 bases). Trimming took 4 bases from V and 5 from J, leaving 14 bases between them. Germline V gene lookup returns CDR1 MNHNS and CDR2 SASEGT. This CDR3 region has 15 residues. The CDR3 reads CASSGRRGGNEKLFF. CDR3 in DNA: TGTGCCAGCAGTGGTCGTAGAGGGGGGAATGAAAAACTGTTTTTT.

The chain carries TRBV2 and TRBJ2-2; 9 bases are a match to TRBD1. The CDR3 has 14 amino acids. Germline-derived CDR1 and CDR2 are SNHLY and FYNNEI. CDR3 in amino acids: CASVGTGHTGELFF. Here the CDR3 DNA reads TGTGCTTCCGTTGGGACAGGGCACACCGGGGAGCTGTTTTTT.

A single count supports this clone. The chain links TRBV6-5 to TRBJ1-1, with a possible D match to TRBD1 (5 bases). Germline V lookup: CDR1 MNHEY, CDR2 SVGAGI. V lost 2 bases and J lost 1, with 11 bases in between. The CDR3 runs 15 residues. CDR3 coding DNA: TGTGCCAGCAGTTACGACTGGGACGAGAACACTGAAGCTTTCTTT. Encoded protein: CASSYDWDENTEAFF.

Here the CDR3 reads CASSFRRGTEAFF. CDR3 bases: TGTGCCAGCAGCTTCCGGAGGGGCACTGAAGCTTTCTTT. The V gene is TRBV11-2, the J gene TRBJ1-1; D possibly corresponds to TRBD1 (5 bases). Germline CDR1 reads SGHAT; CDR2 reads FQNNGV. V was cut by 3 bases and J by 4 bases, with 9 bases left in between. The CDR3 has 13 residues.

CDR3 nucleotide sequence: TGCGCCAGCAGCTTGGTAGGGACAATCGACGAGCAGTACTTC. Encoded protein: CASSLVGTIDEQYF. The chain combines TRBV5-1 with TRBJ2-7; possibly TRBD1 for D (6 bases). CDR1 SGHRS and CDR2 YFSETQ come from the germline V gene. Trimming pared 0 bases from V and 5 bases from J, leaving 12 bases between. The CDR3 is 14 amino acids.

The chain is built from TRBV19 and TRBJ2-2; 8 bases map to TRBD2. Trimming cost V 3 bases and J 6 bases; bases outside gene matches: 6. CDR3 length: 15 residues. The germline V gene has CDR1 LNHDA and CDR2 SQIVND (reference sequence). Here the CDR3 DNA reads TGTGCCAGTAGTATCCGGGAGGGGATCCCCGGGGAGCTGTTTTTT. Translation: CASSIREGIPGELFF. The full variable domain, with the rest looked up from reference TRBV19 and TRBJ2-2, is DGGITQSPKYLFRKEGQNVTLSCEQNLNHDAMYWYRQDPGQGLRLIYYSQIVNDFQKGDIAEGYSVSREKKESFPLTVTSAQKNPTAFYLCASSIREGIPGELFFGEGSRLTVL.

The rearrangement uses TRBV7-9 and TRBJ1-3; the D is unclear. The V gene's germline CDR1 is SEHNR and CDR2 FQNEAQ (reference sequence). V lost 0 bases, J lost 8 bases, and 5 bases lay in between. The CDR3 extends over 12 amino acids. The CDR3 region is CASSLAGYTIYF. As DNA, the CDR3 is TGTGCCAGCAGCTTAGCGGGCTACACCATATATTTT.

Regarding this clone: Other DNA sequences from this sample encode an identical CDR3 as well. The CDR3 DNA is TGTGCCAGCAGCCGGGACAGGGGGGAGACCCAGTACTTC. Protein product: CASSRDRGETQYF. The V and J genes are TRBV11-2 and TRBJ2-5; TRBD1 matches 11 bases. Germline V lookup: CDR1 SGHAT, CDR2 FQNNGV. The CDR3 loop spans 13 amino acids. The V and J ends lost 5 bases and 5 bases, in that order; junction bases with no gene match: 1.

This clone was seen only once. The chain links TRBV2 to TRBJ1-2, with TRBD1 matching 7 bases. The CDR3 runs 15 residues. The V segment lost 4 bases and the J segment 4 bases; nucleotides outside the gene matches: 9. Germline lookup yields CDR1 SNHLY and CDR2 FYNNEI. The CDR3: CASSGRQGSGYGYTF. The CDR3 bases are TGTGCCAGCAGTGGGAGACAGGGATCCGGCTATGGCTACACCTTC.

The chain couples TRBV30 to TRBJ2-7; 9 bases line up with TRBD1. CDR3 size: 13 residues. The V gene end was trimmed by 4 bases and the J gene end by 3 bases; junction bases not matched to a gene: 4. The germline CDR1 and CDR2 sequences are GTSNPN and SVGIG (reference sequence). CDR3 sequence: CAWTQGQGYEQYF. The CDR3 DNA reads TGTGCCTGGACCCAGGGACAGGGCTACGAGCAGTACTTC. The full variable domain, completed using reference TRBV30 and TRBJ2-7, is SQTIHQWPATLVQPVGSPLSLECTVEGTSNPNLYWYRQAAGRGLQLLFYSVGIGQISSEVPQNLSASRPQDRQFILSSKKLLLSDSGFYLCAWTQGQGYEQYFGPGTRLTVT.

This chain joins TRBV10-2 and TRBJ2-1; 9 bases are a match to TRBD2. After removal of 6 bases from V and 8 bases from J, the junction contained 5 bases not matched to a gene. Per the germline V gene, CDR1 is WSHSY and CDR2 is SAAADI. The CDR3 length is 13 residues. The CDR3 loop is CASRASGAYEQFF. The CDR3 bases are TGCGCCAGCAGGGCTAGCGGGGCCTATGAGCAGTTCTTC.